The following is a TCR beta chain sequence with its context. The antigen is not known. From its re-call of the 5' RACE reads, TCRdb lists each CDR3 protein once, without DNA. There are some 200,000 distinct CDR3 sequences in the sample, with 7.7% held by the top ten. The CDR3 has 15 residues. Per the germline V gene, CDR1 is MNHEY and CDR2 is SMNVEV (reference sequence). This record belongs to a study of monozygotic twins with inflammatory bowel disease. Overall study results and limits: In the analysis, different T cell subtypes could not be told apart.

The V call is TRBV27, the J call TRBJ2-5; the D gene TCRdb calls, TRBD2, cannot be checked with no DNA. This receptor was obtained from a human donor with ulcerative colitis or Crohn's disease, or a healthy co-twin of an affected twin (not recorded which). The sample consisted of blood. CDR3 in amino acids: CASSLYSGGFETQYF.